Here is one T cell receptor beta chain with its context. Its antigen is not known. The length of the CDR3 is 21 residues. Trimming cost V 0 bases and J 0 bases, with 23 bases left between them. CDR1 and CDR2 (germline): MNHEY, SVGEGT. This specimen belongs to a study of Ad26.COV2.S vaccination and SARS-CoV-2 variants. Study in general: Intramuscular Ad26.COV2.S doses were given once or twice, 56 days apart.

Some clones are missing from TCRdb's copy, which holds only in-frame ones; the method was immunoSEQ multiplex PCR. The sample lists about 400,000 clones; about 92% were seen once. Findings and limits, study-wide: Recipients of vaccine and of placebo showed similar breadth of their non-spike TCR repertoires.

As to treatment: over 15 received Ad26.COV2.S at low or high dose, single or two shots; roughly five received placebo; per-sample allocation not given. It was on day 63 after the first vaccine or placebo injection that samples were taken. This material consisted of peripheral blood, taken in a trial of Ad26.COV2.S vaccine versus placebo. This chain connects TRBV6-2 or TRBV6-3 to TRBJ2-2; D remains ambiguous. This clonotype was sampled from a person aged 18-60 years who received the Ad26.COV2.S COVID-19 vaccine or a placebo. CDR3 in amino acids: CASSYSNLVPLAVSNTGELFF. CDR3 nucleotides: TGTGCCAGCAGTTACTCTAATTTGGTACCTTTGGCGGTATCGAACACCGGGGAGCTGTTTTTT.